The clone carrying this T cell receptor (beta chain) came up a few times. The antigen remains undetermined. This entry belongs to a study of naive and memory T cell subsets. From germline, CDR1 is MNHEY and CDR2 SVGAGI. The CDR3 loop spans 16 amino acids. Trimming left V 6 bases short and J 0 bases short, with 12 bases between. General study points: Possibly reflecting memory cells re-expressing CD45RA, a few larger clonotypes occurred in naive repertoires, especially CD8. The power law exponent of TCR abundance differed between naive and memory cells.

An equimolar mix of two oligonucleotides served as the beta constant-region primer for TRBC1 and TRBC2. Ligated cDNA was amplified by four rounds of PCR with nested alpha and beta constant-region primers and SP2. TCRdb reprocessed the UMI-ligation and nested PCR reads via MiXCR and lists one record per CDR3 protein. The repertoire includes around 160,000 distinct CDR3 sequences, 20% to 25% of them detected once, and around 0.11% sits in the top ten. After the first PCR, alpha and beta chain libraries were processed separately. Cells stained for CD3, CD4, CD8, CD45RA and CD27 were sorted into four subsets.

The chain couples TRBV6-5 to TRBJ2-6, with D perhaps matching TRBD1 or TRBD2 (6 bases each). Material: naive CD4+ T cells from blood. This clonotype was sampled from a human donor in good health. The CDR3 DNA sequence: TGTGCCAGCAGGCCGGGGGCGCGCTCTGGGGCCAACGTCCTGACTTTC. Its translation: CASRPGARSGANVLTF.